This T cell receptor beta chain was documented in a study of blood T cell repertoires in COVID-19. Study background: Sources were T cells, B-cell-depleted T cells, or PBMCs; the material itself was cDNA or gDNA.

From germline, CDR1 is LGHNA and CDR2 YSLEER. CDR3 length: 15 residues. Trimming took 4 bases from V and 0 from J, leaving 13 bases between them. Measured with immunoSEQ multiplex PCR; TCRdb has only the in-frame clones, and not every one. The sample has some 70,000 clones, around four fifths seen once. The rearrangement uses TRBV4-3 and TRBJ2-7; weak D call: TRBD2 (5 bases). The sequence derives from a woman in her 50s with acute or convalescent COVID-19. The sample was peripheral blood. The CDR3 bases are TGCGCCAGCAGCCTCCAAGGACTGAGCTCCTACGAGCAGTACTTC. Protein sequence: CASSLQGLSSYEQYF.